The clone carrying this TCR beta chain was counted a few times. TCRbeta library construction was performed incorporating unique molecular identifiers. TCRdb reanalysed the PCR reads using MiXCR and keeps one entry per CDR3 protein. The table has some 500,000 distinct CDR3 sequences, approximately 20% seen once. The data belong to a study of T-cell reconstitution after alpha-beta-depleted transplantation in children. The length of the CDR3 is 15 residues. The trim removed 7 bases at V and 2 bases at J, leaving 6 bases unmatched. Germline CDR1 is SGHRS and CDR2 is YFSETQ. J is TRBJ2-7 and V is TRBV5-1; TRBD2 agrees at 13 bases. The starting material was PBMCs from the stem cell graft donor, obtained from the stem cell graft. The sequence derives from a human donor who donated a stem cell graft to a child with acute lymphoblastic leukemia. The CDR3 sequence: CASRLGLAGTYEQYF. CDR3 bases: TGCGCCAGCCGTCTGGGACTAGCGGGGACCTACGAGCAGTACTTC. The variable domain in full, with the rest retrieved from reference TRBV5-1 and TRBJ2-7, is KAGVTQTPRYLIKTRGQQVTLSCSPISGHRSVSWYQQTPGQGLQFLFEYFSETQRNKGNFPGRFSGRQFSNSRSEMNVSTLELGDSALYLCASRLGLAGTYEQYFGPGTRLTVT.